These 10 T cell receptor beta chains share one sample of origin, sequenced in a study of blood T cell repertoires in COVID-19. Sequencing used immunoSEQ multiplex PCR; TCRdb keeps in-frame clones, though not all of them. The sample holds a few hundred thousand clones, roughly 90% seen once. Sequencing input: PBMCs or T cells enriched from blood (not recorded which). Source of these receptors: a woman aged 40 to 55 who had recovered from COVID-19.

The genes are TRBV18 and TRBJ1-2; D ambiguous. There are 17 residues in the CDR3. Germline lookup yields CDR1 KGHSH and CDR2 LQKENI. V gave up 0 bases and J gave up 4 bases, with 18 bases separating them. The chain's CDR3 is CASSPPVHSRVSYGYTF. The CDR3 bases are TGTGCCAGCTCACCACCGGTTCACAGCCGTGTGTCCTATGGCTACACCTTC.

The V call is TRBV27, the J call TRBJ1-5; 9 positions agree with TRBD1. The CDR3 spans 15 residues. Germline values: CDR1 MNHEY, CDR2 SMNVEV (reference sequence). V was clipped by 6 bases and J by 1 base; unmatched bases: 4. The CDR3 here is CASRGQGLSNQPQHF. The CDR3 bases are TGTGCCAGCAGGGGACAGGGTCTCAGCAATCAGCCCCAGCATTTT.

The rearrangement links TRBV3-1 (or the pseudogene TRBV3-2) to TRBJ2-7, with 9 bases fitting TRBD2. V trimming: 2 bases; J trimming: 7 bases; junction bases outside the gene matches: 3. The CDR3 covers 13 residues. CDR1 is LGHDT and CDR2 is YNNKEL in the germline V gene (reference sequence). This CDR3 is CASSQLLAGEQYF. The CDR3 DNA follows: TGTGCCAGCAGCCAATTGCTAGCGGGAGAGCAGTACTTC.

This chain uses TRBV4-1 with TRBJ2-2, with 7 bases that match TRBD2. The length of the CDR3 is 16 residues. With V trimmed by 1 base and J by 2 bases, 4 bases remained unmatched. Germline assignment: CDR1 MGHRA and CDR2 YSYEKL. CDR3 loop: CASSQGLAVNTGELFF. The DNA of the CDR3 is TGCGCCAGCAGCCAAGGTCTAGCGGTAAACACCGGGGAGCTGTTTTTT.

The V and J genes are TRBV2 and TRBJ1-2; perhaps TRBD1 as D (6 bases). V was cut by 0 bases and J by 8 bases, with 13 bases left in between. The germline CDR1 and CDR2 sequences are SNHLY and FYNNEI. The CDR3 is 14 residues long. CDR3 bases: TGTGCCAGCAGTGAAGCAAGGCAGGGGAGCGGCTACACCTTC. The encoded protein is CASSEARQGSGYTF.

This clone was seen once. The J gene is TRBJ1-1, the V gene TRBV2, with D possibly being TRBD1 (5 bases). Germline assignment: CDR1 SNHLY and CDR2 FYNNEI. This CDR3 is built from 13 residues. The germline V and J ends were trimmed by 3 bases and 1 base, with 6 bases remaining between them. CDR3 in amino acids: CASSDGQNTEAFF. For the CDR3, the DNA is TGTGCCAGCAGTGACGGACAGAACACTGAAGCTTTCTTT.

This clone was seen just once. The chain uses TRBV7-9 and TRBJ1-4; D unresolved. V lost 5 bases, J lost 5 bases, and 12 bases lay in between. This CDR3 is 14 amino acids long. CDR1 and CDR2 (germline): SEHNR, FQNEAQ (reference sequence). Here the CDR3 reads CASSPVTLNEKLFF. CDR3 in DNA: TGTGCCAGCAGCCCCGTGACATTGAATGAAAAACTGTTTTTT. Full variable domain (remainder filled in from reference TRBV7-9 and TRBJ1-4): DTGVSQNPRHKITKRGQNVTFRCDPISEHNRLYWYRQTLGQGPEFLTYFQNEAQLEKSRLLSDRFSAERPKGSFSTLEIQRTEQGDSAMYLCASSPVTLNEKLFFGSGTQLSVL.

This clone was recorded many times. V gene TRBV4-2 combines with J gene TRBJ2-7; 11 bases are a match to TRBD2. Trimming cost V 1 base and J 4 bases; bases outside gene matches: 6. Germline V gives CDR1 LGHNA, CDR2 YNFKEQ. The CDR3 totals 16 residues. The CDR3 DNA reads as TGTGCCAGCAGCCAAGTGTTGGGGACTAGCGGTTACGAGCAGTACTTC. This gives the protein CASSQVLGTSGYEQYF.

The V gene is TRBV3-1 (or the pseudogene TRBV3-2), the J gene TRBJ2-2; D is undetermined. V gave up 0 bases and J gave up 6 bases, with 11 bases separating them. CDR3 length: 15 amino acids. Germline V lookup: CDR1 LGHDT, CDR2 YNNKEL (reference sequence). CDR3 bases: TGTGCCAGCAGCCAAGAGGAGATAGTCGCCGGGGAGCTGTTTTTT. Its translation: CASSQEEIVAGELFF.

The chain recombines TRBV9 with TRBJ2-7; TRBD1 matches at 8 bases. Germline trimming cut 4 bases from V and 5 bases from J; bases unmatched to any gene: 8. The CDR3 is made up of 14 amino acids. CDR1 is SGDLS, CDR2 YYNGEE, per germline. CDR3 region: CASSPETGADEQYF. For the CDR3, the DNA is TGTGCCAGCAGCCCGGAGACAGGGGCCGACGAGCAGTACTTC.